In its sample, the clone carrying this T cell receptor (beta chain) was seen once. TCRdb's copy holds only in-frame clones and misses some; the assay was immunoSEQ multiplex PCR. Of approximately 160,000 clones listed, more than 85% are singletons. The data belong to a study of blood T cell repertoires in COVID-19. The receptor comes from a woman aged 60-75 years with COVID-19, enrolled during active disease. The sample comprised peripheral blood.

CDR3 sequence (DNA): TGTGCCAGCAGCCCATACGAACAGGGGAGCTATGGCTACACCTTC. It codes for CASSPYEQGSYGYTF. The chain is built from TRBV11-2 and TRBJ1-2, with 7 positions matching TRBD1. Trimming at V came to 5 bases and at J to 4 bases, leaving 10 bases not matched to a gene. Germline V gives CDR1 SGHAT, CDR2 FQNNGV. The CDR3 spans 15 residues.